Listed below are T cell receptor beta chains from one sample, sequenced in a study of blood T cell repertoires in COVID-19. The method was immunoSEQ multiplex PCR; TCRdb's version includes in-frame clones alone and lacks a portion of them. The table includes 150,000 or so clones, roughly 90% detected once. Sequences were obtained from PBMCs or T cells enriched from blood (not recorded which). These receptors all come from a woman between 25 and 40 years old with acute COVID-19. The CDR3 runs from the conserved cysteine through the conserved F or W. The D gene is left open where the match is weak. Clone size appears in some rows only: once, few, many, or a class for an expanded clone.

V gene,J gene,clone size,D gene,CDR3 protein,CDR3 DNA
TRBV28,TRBJ1-3,few,TRBD1,CASSLMNGTGYLGNTIYF,TGTGCCAGCAGTTTGATGAACGGGACAGGGTATCTCGGAAACACCATATATTTT
TRBV2,TRBJ2-7,once,.,CASSEQGSSYEQYF,TGTGCCAGCAGTGAACAGGGGAGCTCCTACGAGCAGTACTTC
TRBV25-1,TRBJ2-2,.,.,CASPQGLMGTGELFF,TGTGCCAGCCCTCAGGGCCTAATGGGGACCGGGGAGCTGTTTTTT
TRBV3-1/TRBV3-2,TRBJ2-7,.,.,CASSQDLGGLREQYF,TGTGCCAGCAGCCAAGATCTCGGAGGACTACGGGAGCAGTACTTC
TRBV7-2,TRBJ2-7,.,TRBD2,CASSPRTSGGSTYEQYF,TGTGCCAGCAGCCCAAGGACTAGCGGGGGATCTACCTACGAGCAGTACTTC
TRBV3-1/TRBV3-2,TRBJ1-2,.,TRBD1,CASSQVQGSYTF,TGTGCCAGCAGCCAAGTACAGGGGAGCTACACCTTC
TRBV5-1,TRBJ2-5,.,TRBD1,CASSLNTGGQETQYF,TGCGCCAGCAGCTTGAATACAGGGGGGCAAGAGACCCAGTACTTC
TRBV11-2,TRBJ2-3,once,TRBD2,CASRKLAGSTDTQYF,TGTGCCAGCAGGAAGCTAGCGGGTAGCACAGATACGCAGTATTTT
TRBV6-5,TRBJ1-4,.,TRBD1,CASSSRWDSVNEKLFF,TGTGCCAGCAGTTCTCGGTGGGACAGCGTTAATGAAAAACTGTTTTTT
TRBV9,TRBJ1-1,.,.,CASSATPAGTTEAFF,TGTGCCAGCAGCGCAACCCCCGCGGGAACCACTGAAGCTTTCTTT
TRBV7-2,TRBJ2-7,once,TRBD2,CASSRTSGPYEQYF,TGTGCCAGCAGCAGGACTAGCGGACCCTACGAGCAGTACTTC
TRBV21-1,TRBJ1-1,.,.,CASSVIPGVDGAFF,TGTGCCAGCAGCGTAATACCAGGGGTAGATGGCGCTTTCTTT
TRBV27,TRBJ1-5,.,TRBD1,CASSLVGKRGHQPQHF,TGTGCCAGCAGTTTAGTAGGGAAGAGGGGGCATCAGCCCCAGCATTTT
TRBV24-1,TRBJ2-1,once,TRBD2,CATSEASGRMSYNEQFF,TGTGCCACCAGTGAGGCTAGCGGGAGAATGTCCTACAATGAGCAGTTCTTC
TRBV5-1,TRBJ2-7,.,.,CASSLGSNYEQYF,TGCGCCAGCAGCTTGGGGTCTAACTACGAGCAGTACTTC
TRBV5-1,TRBJ2-1,.,TRBD2,CASRTAGVLDEQFF,TGCGCCAGCAGAACCGCGGGAGTTTTGGATGAGCAGTTCTTC
TRBV9,TRBJ2-7,.,TRBD2,CASSAGGSSGRSYEQYF,TGTGCCAGCAGCGCCGGGGGGTCTAGCGGGAGGTCCTACGAGCAGTACTTC
TRBV28,TRBJ2-5,.,.,CASSGGARADQETQYF,TGTGCCAGCAGTGGGGGGGCGAGGGCGGATCAAGAGACCCAGTACTTC
TRBV21-1,TRBJ2-4,.,.,CASSKVPTSGGAKNIQYF,TGTGCCAGCAGCAAAGTACCTACTAGCGGGGGTGCCAAAAACATTCAGTACTTC
TRBV2,TRBJ2-7,.,TRBD2,CASSYLTSVSVSYEQYF,TGTGCCAGCAGCTATCTCACTAGCGTGAGTGTGTCCTACGAGCAGTACTTC
TRBV4-1,TRBJ2-5,few,TRBD1,CASSLGQRDETQYF,TGCGCCAGCAGCCTGGGACAGCGTGATGAGACCCAGTACTTC
TRBV19,TRBJ2-7,.,TRBD2,CASRETAGGREQYF,TGTGCCAGTAGGGAGACGGCGGGAGGACGGGAGCAGTACTTC
TRBV6-5,TRBJ2-2,.,.,CASISLTGELFF,TGTGCCAGCATCTCTCTCACCGGGGAGCTGTTTTTT
TRBV18,TRBJ2-2,once,.,CASSPSQEVLTGELFF,TGTGCCAGCTCACCATCTCAGGAGGTACTCACCGGGGAGCTGTTTTTT
TRBV5-1,TRBJ2-1,.,TRBD1,CASSGTVNYNEQFF,TGCGCCAGCAGCGGGACAGTGAACTACAATGAGCAGTTCTTC
TRBV19,TRBJ1-2,.,TRBD1,CASSWETGGLSGYTF,TGTGCCAGTAGTTGGGAGACAGGGGGTCTCTCTGGCTACACCTTC
TRBV7-2,TRBJ1-2,.,TRBD1,CASSLDGTGVLGGGYTF,TGTGCCAGCAGCTTAGATGGGACAGGGGTATTAGGGGGTGGCTACACCTTC
TRBV28,TRBJ2-7,.,TRBD1,CASTGQGPSYEQYF,TGTGCCAGCACCGGACAGGGGCCATCCTACGAGCAGTACTTC
TRBV19,TRBJ2-7,once,TRBD1,CASGQANYEQYF,TGTGCCAGCGGACAGGCGAATTACGAGCAGTACTTC